This TCR beta chain was documented in a study of Ad26.COV2.S vaccination and SARS-CoV-2 variants. Points from the study as a whole: Among vaccine recipients, spike-specific TCR breadth exceeded that of placebo recipients.

On this clone itself: Its antigen is unknown.

The CDR3 contains 14 residues. V dropped 5 bases and J dropped 3; count of bases not matched to a gene: 3. The germline CDR1 and CDR2 sequences are MNHEY and SMNVEV (reference sequence). Indicated treatment: some 20 received Ad26.COV2.S at low or high dose, single or two shots; 5 received placebo; per-sample allocation not given. On day 63 after the first injection, vaccine and placebo recipients gave samples. The individual, an adult aged 18-55 years, was a donor in Boston. This vaccine is an Ad26 vector that expresses the Wuhan-strain SARS-CoV-2 spike. Profiling relied on immunoSEQ multiplex PCR, and the TCRdb table lists in-frame clones only, not all of them. The table shows about 350,000 clones, with approximately 90% occurring only once.

The source of this sequence is a person aged 18-60 years who received the Ad26.COV2.S COVID-19 vaccine or a placebo. The chain has TRBV27 and TRBJ2-7; 11 nucleotides match TRBD2. Here the sequenced sample was peripheral blood, taken in a trial of Ad26.COV2.S vaccine versus placebo. CDR3 DNA sequence: TGTGCCAGCAGTCCCGGGACTAGCGGCTACGAGCAGTACTTC. Residues: CASSPGTSGYEQYF.